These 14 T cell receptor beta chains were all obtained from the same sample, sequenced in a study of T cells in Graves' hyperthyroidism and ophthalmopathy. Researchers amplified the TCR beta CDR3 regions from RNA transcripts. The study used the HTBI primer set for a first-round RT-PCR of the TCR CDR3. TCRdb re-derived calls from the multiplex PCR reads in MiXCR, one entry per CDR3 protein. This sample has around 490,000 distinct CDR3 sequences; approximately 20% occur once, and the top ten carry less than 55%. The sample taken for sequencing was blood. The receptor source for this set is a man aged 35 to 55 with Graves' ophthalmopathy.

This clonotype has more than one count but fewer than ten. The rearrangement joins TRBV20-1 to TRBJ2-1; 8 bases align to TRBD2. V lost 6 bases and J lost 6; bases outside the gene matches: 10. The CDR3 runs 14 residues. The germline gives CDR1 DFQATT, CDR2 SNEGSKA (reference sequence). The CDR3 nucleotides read TGCAGTGCCCGCCCGGGGGGGGGCGTCAATGAGCAGTTCTTC. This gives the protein CSARPGGGVNEQFF.

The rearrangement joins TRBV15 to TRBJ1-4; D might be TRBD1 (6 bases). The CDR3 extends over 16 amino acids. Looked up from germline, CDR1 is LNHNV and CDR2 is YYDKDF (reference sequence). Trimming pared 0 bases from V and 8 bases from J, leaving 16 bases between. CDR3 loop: CATSRDPSGAQEKLFF. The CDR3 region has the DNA TGTGCCACCAGCAGAGATCCGTCGGGGGCACAGGAAAAACTGTTTTTT.

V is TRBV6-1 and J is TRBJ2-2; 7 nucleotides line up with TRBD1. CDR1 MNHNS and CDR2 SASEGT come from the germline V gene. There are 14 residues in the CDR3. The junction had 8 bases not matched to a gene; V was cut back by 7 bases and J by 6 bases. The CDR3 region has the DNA TGTGCCAGCATTTCGACAGGGTGGGCCGGGGAGCTGTTTTTT. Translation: CASISTGWAGELFF.

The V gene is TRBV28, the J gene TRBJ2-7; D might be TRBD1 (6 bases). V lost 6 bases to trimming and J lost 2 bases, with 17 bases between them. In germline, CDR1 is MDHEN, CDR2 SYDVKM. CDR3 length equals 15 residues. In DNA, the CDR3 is TGTGCCAGCAGCCACGTGAGGGGGAGTACCTACGAGCAGTACTTC. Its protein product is CASSHVRGSTYEQYF.

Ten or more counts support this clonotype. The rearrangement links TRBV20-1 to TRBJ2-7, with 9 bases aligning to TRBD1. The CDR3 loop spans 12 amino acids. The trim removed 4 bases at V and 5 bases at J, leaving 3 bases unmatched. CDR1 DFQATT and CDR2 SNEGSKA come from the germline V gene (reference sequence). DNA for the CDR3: TGCAGTGCTACCGGGACAGGGAACGAGCAGTACTTC. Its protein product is CSATGTGNEQYF.

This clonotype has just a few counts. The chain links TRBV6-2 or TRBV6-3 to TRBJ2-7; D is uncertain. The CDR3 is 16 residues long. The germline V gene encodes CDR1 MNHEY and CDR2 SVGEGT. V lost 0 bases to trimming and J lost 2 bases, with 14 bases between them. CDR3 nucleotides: TGTGCCAGCAGTTACTCAGGTTCTTATTCTACCTACGAGCAGTACTTC. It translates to CASSYSGSYSTYEQYF.

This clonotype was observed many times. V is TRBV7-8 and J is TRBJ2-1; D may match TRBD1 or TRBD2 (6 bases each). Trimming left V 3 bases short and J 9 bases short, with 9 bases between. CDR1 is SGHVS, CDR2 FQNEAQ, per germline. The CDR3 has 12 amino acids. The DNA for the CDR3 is TGTGCCAGCAGCTTTAGGGGGGCTGAGCAGTTCTTC. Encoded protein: CASSFRGAEQFF.

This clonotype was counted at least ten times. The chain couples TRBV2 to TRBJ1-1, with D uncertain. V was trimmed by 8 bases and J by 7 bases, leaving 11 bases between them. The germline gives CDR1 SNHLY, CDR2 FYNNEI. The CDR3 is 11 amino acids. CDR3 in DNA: TGTGCCAGCTCACTAGGGATTGAAGCTTTCTTT. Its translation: CASSLGIEAFF.

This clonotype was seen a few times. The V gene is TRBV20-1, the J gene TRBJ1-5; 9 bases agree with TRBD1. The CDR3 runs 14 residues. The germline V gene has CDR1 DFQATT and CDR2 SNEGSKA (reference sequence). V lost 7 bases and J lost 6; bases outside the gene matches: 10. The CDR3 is CSGTPGQGGQPQHF. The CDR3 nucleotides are TGCAGTGGGACCCCGGGACAGGGCGGTCAGCCCCAGCATTTT.

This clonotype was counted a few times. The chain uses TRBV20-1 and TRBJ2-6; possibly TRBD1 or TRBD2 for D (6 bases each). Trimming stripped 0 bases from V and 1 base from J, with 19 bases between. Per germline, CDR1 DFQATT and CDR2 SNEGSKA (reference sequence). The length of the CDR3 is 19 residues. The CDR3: CSARDHGGPGISGANVLTF. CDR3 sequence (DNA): TGCAGTGCTAGAGATCATGGGGGGCCTGGCATATCTGGGGCCAACGTCCTGACTTTC.

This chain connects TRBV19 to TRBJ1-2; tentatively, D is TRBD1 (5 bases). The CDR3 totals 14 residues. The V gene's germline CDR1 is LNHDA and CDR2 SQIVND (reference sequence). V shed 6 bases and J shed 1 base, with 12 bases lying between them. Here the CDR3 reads CASRRGPINYGYTF. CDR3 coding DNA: TGTGCCAGTAGAAGGGGCCCTATTAACTATGGCTACACCTTC.

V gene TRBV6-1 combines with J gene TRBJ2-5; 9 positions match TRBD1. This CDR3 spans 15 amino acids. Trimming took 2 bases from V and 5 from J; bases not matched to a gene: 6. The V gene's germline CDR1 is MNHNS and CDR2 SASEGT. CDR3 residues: CASSEWGQGRETQYF. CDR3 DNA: TGTGCCAGCAGTGAATGGGGACAGGGTAGGGAGACCCAGTACTTC.

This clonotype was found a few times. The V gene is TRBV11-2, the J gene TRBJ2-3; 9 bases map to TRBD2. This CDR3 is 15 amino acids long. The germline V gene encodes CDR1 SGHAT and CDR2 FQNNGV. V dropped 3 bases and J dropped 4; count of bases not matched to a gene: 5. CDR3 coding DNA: TGTGCCAGCAGCTTTAGCGGGGGTTTGTCAGATACGCAGTATTTT. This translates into CASSFSGGLSDTQYF.

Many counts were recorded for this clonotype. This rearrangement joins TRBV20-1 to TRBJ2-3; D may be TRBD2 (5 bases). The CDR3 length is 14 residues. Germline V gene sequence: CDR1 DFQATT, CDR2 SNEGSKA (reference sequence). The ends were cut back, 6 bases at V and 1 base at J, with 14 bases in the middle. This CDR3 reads CSAPEVSGTDTQYF. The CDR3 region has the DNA TGCAGTGCCCCCGAAGTTAGCGGCACAGATACGCAGTATTTT.